This record covers a single TCR beta chain. The record originates from a study of cytomegalovirus exposure and HLA in healthy donors. PCR used 60 Vbeta primers and 13 Jbeta primers. The data were produced by immunoSEQ multiplex PCR, yet TCRdb's version contains in-frame clones alone and is incomplete. Its table lists 200,000 to 250,000 clones. The sequence was collected from a girl aged 2 to 10 in good health and CMV-seropositive. Sequencing input: PBMCs.

CDR3 protein: CASIDRKLAKNIQYF. The CDR3 coding sequence is TGTGCCAGCATTGACAGGAAACTAGCCAAAAACATTCAGTACTTC. This chain connects TRBV2 to TRBJ2-4, with a possible D match to TRBD1 (6 bases). Germline V gives CDR1 SNHLY, CDR2 FYNNEI. The CDR3 contains 15 residues. Trimming left V 7 bases short and J 0 bases short, with 13 bases between.